Listed here are 11 T cell receptor beta chains from one sample, sequenced in a study of Graves' ophthalmopathy and Graves' hyperthyroidism. Amplified TCR beta CDR3 regions were obtained using RNA transcripts as template. Second-round multiplex PCR followed a first-round RT-PCR using HTBI primers. One entry per CDR3 protein, called by TCRdb with MiXCR from the multiplex PCR reads. The repertoire holds 200,000 to 250,000 distinct CDR3 sequences, with roughly 21% as singletons. Sequences were obtained from peripheral blood. The source of these receptors is a woman aged 50 to 65 with Graves' ophthalmopathy.

This clonotype was detected many times. V gene TRBV27 combines with J gene TRBJ1-1, with D uncertain. This CDR3 is 15 amino acids long. V lost 7 bases, J lost 1 base, and 16 bases lay in between. The V gene's germline CDR1 is MNHEY and CDR2 SMNVEV (reference sequence). Written as DNA, the CDR3 is TGTGCCAGCAACACGGAGGGCAAAGCGAACACTGAAGCTTTCTTT. Translating gives CASNTEGKANTEAFF.

V and J are TRBV5-1 and TRBJ1-1; no definite D call. The CDR3 spans 14 residues. Germline V gene lookup returns CDR1 SGHRS and CDR2 YFSETQ. Trimming took off 0 bases at V and 3 bases at J, with 9 bases between the two ends. The CDR3 coding sequence is TGCGCCAGCAGCTTGGCTTCCGGGGACACTGAAGCTTTCTTT. This codes for CASSLASGDTEAFF. Filled out from reference TRBV5-1 and TRBJ1-1, the complete variable domain reads KAGVTQTPRYLIKTRGQQVTLSCSPISGHRSVSWYQQTPGQGLQFLFEYFSETQRNKGNFPGRFSGRQFSNSRSEMNVSTLELGDSALYLCASSLASGDTEAFFGQGTRLTVV.

This clonotype appeared many times. The chain joins TRBV6-1 to TRBJ1-1; TRBD1 might be the D (5 bases). The germline V gene encodes CDR1 MNHNS and CDR2 SASEGT. The V and J ends lost 4 bases and 0 bases respectively, with 6 bases between them. There are 13 residues in the CDR3. In nucleotides, the CDR3 is TGTGCCAGCAGTGTACAGGTGAACACTGAAGCTTTCTTT. Amino acids: CASSVQVNTEAFF.

In this sample, this clonotype turned up many times. The chain carries TRBV2 and TRBJ1-5; a weak D match, TRBD1 (5 bases). This CDR3 region has 13 residues. The germline V gene has CDR1 SNHLY and CDR2 FYNNEI. V was shortened by 9 bases and J by 11 bases, with 20 bases between the two germline ends. The CDR3 DNA reads TGTGCCAGTTCACAGGCCCAGACCTTGGCCCAGCATTTT. Its protein is CASSQAQTLAQHF.

This clonotype was recorded at least ten times. The chain joins TRBV6-2 or TRBV6-3 to TRBJ2-7; 8 bases match TRBD2. The CDR3 contains 14 residues. V was clipped by 0 bases and J by 6 bases; unmatched bases: 4. CDR1 and CDR2 (germline): MNHEY, SVGEGT. CDR3 protein: CASSYSGTRLEQYF. Here the CDR3 DNA reads TGTGCCAGCAGTTACTCCGGGACTAGGCTCGAGCAGTACTTC.

This clonotype showed up many times. The chain carries TRBV6-1 and TRBJ2-6; D is undetermined. Per the germline V gene, CDR1 is MNHNS and CDR2 is SASEGT. The CDR3 sequence is 15 residues long. The V gene lost 4 bases and the J gene lost 0 bases, with 7 bases spanning the gap. The CDR3: CASSADTSGANVLTF. DNA for the CDR3: TGTGCCAGCAGTGCCGACACCTCTGGGGCCAACGTCCTGACTTTC.

This clonotype was counted many times. The chain has TRBV6-1 and TRBJ2-2; 10 bases match TRBD2. There are 15 residues in the CDR3. The germline V gene encodes CDR1 MNHNS and CDR2 SASEGT. V was pared by 6 bases and J by 8 bases, with 9 bases of the junction left unmatched. The CDR3 bases are TGTGCCAGCAGAGAACCGGGACTAGCGATTGGGGAGCTGTTTTTT. As protein: CASREPGLAIGELFF.

This clonotype was found many times. This chain joins TRBV12-3 or TRBV12-4 and TRBJ1-2; D may be TRBD1 (6 bases). The length of the CDR3 is 13 residues. V lost 5 bases and J lost 8, with 15 bases in between. The CDR3 loop is CASSLDRLGGYTF. Written as DNA, the CDR3 is TGTGCCAGCAGTCTCGACAGGTTGGGGGGCTACACCTTC.

This clonotype has only a few counts. V is TRBV14 and J is TRBJ1-3; possibly TRBD1 for D (5 bases). The CDR3 runs 15 residues. V was trimmed by 2 bases and J by 2 bases, leaving 10 bases between them. In germline, CDR1 is SGHDN, CDR2 FVKESK. The CDR3 nucleotides read TGTGCCAGCAGCCAAACCCGGGGACCTGGAAACACCATATATTTT. Translated, it gives CASSQTRGPGNTIYF. Using reference TRBV14 and TRBJ1-3 for the parts outside the CDR3, the full variable domain is EAGVTQFPSHSVIEKGQTVTLRCDPISGHDNLYWYRRVMGKEIKFLLHFVKESKQDESGMPNNRFLAERTGGTYSTLKVQPAELEDSGVYFCASSQTRGPGNTIYFGEGSWLTVV.

Many counts were recorded for this clonotype. The chain couples TRBV29-1 to TRBJ1-6; TRBD1 might be the D (6 bases). CDR1 SQVTM and CDR2 ANQGSEA come from the germline V gene. Trimming left V 2 bases short and J 6 bases short, with 14 bases between. This CDR3 spans 15 amino acids. CDR3 loop: CSVEKGGGFNSPLHF. In nucleotides, the CDR3 is TGCAGCGTTGAAAAGGGAGGGGGGTTTAATTCACCCCTCCACTTT. The full variable domain, in which reference TRBV29-1 and TRBJ1-6 provide the parts outside the CDR3, is SAVISQKPSRDICQRGTSLTIQCQVDSQVTMMFWYRQQPGQSLTLIATANQGSEATYESGFVIDKFPISRPNLTFSTLTVSNMSPEDSSIYLCSVEKGGGFNSPLHFGNGTRLTVT.

The rearrangement links TRBV12-3 or TRBV12-4 to TRBJ1-1, with unresolved D. The CDR3 is 13 residues long. The germline V and J ends were trimmed by 8 bases and 0 bases, with 10 bases remaining between them. Here the CDR3 DNA reads TGTGCCAGCGAAGGATCCATGAACACTGAAGCTTTCTTT. Amino acid sequence: CASEGSMNTEAFF.